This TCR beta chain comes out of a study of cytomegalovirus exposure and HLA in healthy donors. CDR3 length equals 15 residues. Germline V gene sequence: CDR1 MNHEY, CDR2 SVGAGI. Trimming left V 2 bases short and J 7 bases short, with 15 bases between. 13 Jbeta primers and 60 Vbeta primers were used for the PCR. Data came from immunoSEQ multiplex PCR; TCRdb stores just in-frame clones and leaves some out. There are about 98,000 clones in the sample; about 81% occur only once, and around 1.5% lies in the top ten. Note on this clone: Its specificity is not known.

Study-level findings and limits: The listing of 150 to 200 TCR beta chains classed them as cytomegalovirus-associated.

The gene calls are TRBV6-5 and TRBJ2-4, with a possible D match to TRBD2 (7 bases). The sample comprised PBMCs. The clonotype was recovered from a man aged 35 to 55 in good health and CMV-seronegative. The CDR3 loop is CASSYLQGGRNIQYF. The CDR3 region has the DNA TGTGCCAGCAGTTACCTACAGGGAGGGAGGAACATTCAGTACTTC.